This T cell receptor (beta chain) is drawn from a study of regulatory T cells in long-lasting Graves disease. General study findings and limits: Persistent disease exhibited a predilection for TRBV28, TRBJ1-2 and TRBJ2-5. Newly diagnosed patients shared about a thousand public clonotypes; persistent patients shared about 2,700. Less diverse TCR repertoires were seen in persistent Graves' patients than in newly diagnosed ones.

TCR beta libraries were built with iRepertoire HTBI primers and Arm-PCR of CDR3 regions. Via MiXCR, TCRdb re-called the multiplex PCR reads, giving one row per CDR3 protein. The table has 450,000 or so distinct CDR3 sequences, approximately 23% seen once; the top ten hold around 13%. Indicated time point: persistent/refractory GD, antithyroid drugs over 5 years with positive TRAb. Extracted PBMC RNA gave rise to the TCR library. The source of the patients was an endocrinology department in Xi'an, China. Many counts were recorded for this clonotype. Its antigen remains unknown. This CDR3 comprises 15 residues. V lost 1 base and J 2 bases, leaving 11 bases between the germline ends. Per germline, CDR1 SGHVS and CDR2 FQNEAQ.

The receptor's source is a female donor with Graves disease. The sequences come from peripheral blood mononuclear cells (PBMCs), collected when the disease was refractory, from a patient treated with antithyroid drugs. This rearrangement joins TRBV7-8 to TRBJ1-2; D ambiguous. CDR3 sequence (DNA): TGTGCCAGCAGCTTAGACCGCCTCATAAACTATGGCTACACCTTC. This codes for CASSLDRLINYGYTF. The whole variable domain, remainder taken from reference TRBV7-8 and TRBJ1-2, is GAGVSQSPRYKVAKRGQDVALRCDPISGHVSLFWYQQALGQGPEFLTYFQNEAQLDKSGLPSDRFFAERPEGSVSTLKIQRTQQEDSAVYLCASSLDRLINYGYTFGSGTRLTVV.